These 16 T cell receptor beta chains originate from one sample sequenced in a study of blood T cells in healthy people across ages. Primers used in a second PCR of about 6 to 11 cycles were a sample-barcoded 5' primer and a J-beta primer mix. Each CDR3 protein is one row after TCRdb ran MiXCR on the 5' RACE reads. This table holds 1.5 million to 2 million distinct CDR3 sequences, about 35% found once. Sequenced input: blood. These receptors all come from a woman between 25 and 40 years old in good health.

This chain uses TRBV10-3 with TRBJ2-5, with TRBD2 matching over 8 bases. V was pared by 5 bases and J by 2 bases, with 7 bases of the junction left unmatched. This CDR3 comprises 15 residues. Germline assignment: CDR1 ENHRY and CDR2 SYGVKD. The DNA of the CDR3 is TGTGCCATCAGTCTGACTAGCGCCCGACAAGAGACCCAGTACTTC. The encoded protein is CAISLTSARQETQYF.

J is TRBJ2-1 and V is TRBV5-1; TRBD2 aligns across 7 bases. Trimming removed 4 bases from V and 0 bases from J; junction bases left unmatched: 4. The length of the CDR3 is 15 residues. The germline gives CDR1 SGHRS, CDR2 YFSETQ. CDR3 bases: TGCGCCAGCAGCCCGCTAGCGGACTCCTACAATGAGCAGTTCTTC. Its translation is CASSPLADSYNEQFF. Complete variable domain (other parts from reference TRBV5-1 and TRBJ2-1): KAGVTQTPRYLIKTRGQQVTLSCSPISGHRSVSWYQQTPGQGLQFLFEYFSETQRNKGNFPGRFSGRQFSNSRSEMNVSTLELGDSALYLCASSPLADSYNEQFFGPGTRLTVL.

The chain carries TRBV7-3 and TRBJ2-3; D gene uncertain. The CDR3 is 13 amino acids. Trimming pared 5 bases from V and 5 bases from J, leaving 11 bases between. Per germline, CDR1 SGHTA and CDR2 FQGTGA. CDR3 in DNA: TGTGCCAGCAGCCCGAGCCGAAAAGATACGCAGTATTTT. This sequence encodes CASSPSRKDTQYF.

This chain uses TRBV4-1 with TRBJ2-3; D uncertain. The CDR3 totals 17 residues. CDR1 and CDR2 from the germline V gene are MGHRA and YSYEKL. The V end lost 0 bases, the J end lost 1 base, and 14 bases lay between the germline ends. CDR3: CASSQDYSYSGTDTQYF. As DNA, the CDR3 is TGCGCCAGCAGCCAAGATTATTCCTACAGCGGCACAGATACGCAGTATTTT.

This chain connects TRBV18 to TRBJ2-3; maybe TRBD2 (5 bases). This CDR3 spans 14 amino acids. V lost 0 bases and J 6 bases, leaving 10 bases between the germline ends. Germline lookup yields CDR1 KGHSH and CDR2 LQKENI. The CDR3 sequence is CASSPPLAYDTQYF. CDR3 bases: TGTGCCAGCTCACCACCGCTAGCTTACGATACGCAGTATTTT.

The chain recombines TRBV30 with TRBJ1-1; D uncertain. Trimming shortened V by 1 base and J by 6 bases, and 9 bases separated the two germline ends. Germline V gene data show CDR1 as GTSNPN and CDR2 as SVGIG (reference sequence). The CDR3 has 12 residues. CDR3 in amino acids: CAWSGGYAEAFF. In DNA, the CDR3 is TGTGCCTGGAGTGGAGGGTATGCTGAAGCTTTCTTT.

This clonotype was seen more than once but under ten times. The rearrangement links TRBV12-3 or TRBV12-4 to TRBJ1-2, with 7 bases aligning to TRBD1. The CDR3 contains 14 residues. V trimming: 7 bases; J trimming: 8 bases; junction bases outside the gene matches: 13. The CDR3 sequence: CASTIDRATGGYTF. The CDR3 DNA reads as TGTGCCAGCACCATAGACAGGGCGACTGGGGGCTACACCTTC.

The gene calls are TRBV13 and TRBJ1-1; weak D call: TRBD1 (5 bases). V lost 6 bases, J lost 12 bases, and 17 bases lay in between. The germline gives CDR1 PRHDT, CDR2 FYEKMQ (reference sequence). The CDR3 is 12 amino acids. The CDR3: CASRILGVRSFF. Written as DNA, the CDR3 is TGTGCCAGCAGAATACTGGGGGTTCGGTCTTTCTTT.

The rearrangement joins TRBV5-1 to TRBJ2-1; D tentatively reads TRBD1 or TRBD2 (5 bases each). Germline assignment: CDR1 SGHRS and CDR2 YFSETQ. Trimming shortened V by 6 bases and J by 2 bases, and 15 bases separated the two germline ends. The CDR3 is 15 residues long. This CDR3 reads CASKTNGATYNEQFF. In DNA, the CDR3 is TGCGCCAGCAAGACTAACGGGGCTACCTACAATGAGCAGTTCTTC.

The CDR3 DNA reads as TGCGCCAGCAGCTTGGGTGCGGGGCGTGGGGCAGATACGCAGTATTTT. Translated, it gives CASSLGAGRGADTQYF. V gene TRBV5-1 combines with J gene TRBJ2-3, with D possibly matching TRBD2 (6 bases). The CDR3 length is 16 residues. CDR1 is SGHRS and CDR2 is YFSETQ in the germline V gene. Deletions cut 0 bases from V and 4 bases from J, with 15 bases between.

Comment on this clonotype: A much more abundant neighbour one base away suggests this may be a read error. V usage is TRBV4-2 and J usage is TRBJ1-2; TRBD1 matches at 8 bases. There are 15 residues in the CDR3. Germline lookup yields CDR1 LGHNA and CDR2 YNFKEQ. The CDR3 loop reads CASSRQDRDPHGHTF. The CDR3 nucleotides read TGTGCCAGCAGCCGGCAGGACAGGGATCCTCATGGCCACACCTTC.

This rearrangement joins TRBV9 to TRBJ1-2; tentatively, D is TRBD1 (5 bases). Trimming shortened V by 0 bases and J by 6 bases, and 9 bases separated the two germline ends. Germline values: CDR1 SGDLS, CDR2 YYNGEE. This CDR3 is 13 amino acids long. CDR3 in amino acids: CASSVAGFNGYTF. The CDR3 nucleotides are TGTGCCAGCAGCGTAGCAGGGTTCAATGGCTACACCTTC.

The chain is built from TRBV9 and TRBJ2-3, with 9 bases fitting TRBD2. This CDR3 comprises 16 residues. The germline V gene encodes CDR1 SGDLS and CDR2 YYNGEE. V dropped 7 bases and J dropped 4; count of bases not matched to a gene: 13. CDR3 sequence reads: CASGALGLAVADTQYF. For the CDR3, the DNA is TGTGCCAGCGGCGCCCTGGGACTAGCCGTAGCAGATACGCAGTATTTT.

V is TRBV6-1 and J is TRBJ1-6; TRBD1 aligns across 7 bases. V was clipped by 6 bases and J by 5 bases; unmatched bases: 7. This CDR3 is 15 amino acids long. Germline V gives CDR1 MNHNS, CDR2 SASEGT. This CDR3 reads CASRGDRTNNSPLHF. The CDR3 DNA sequence: TGTGCCAGCAGGGGGGACAGAACTAATAATTCACCCCTCCACTTT.

This clonotype was counted at least ten times. The chain employs TRBV6-5 and TRBJ2-7, with 8 bases lining up with TRBD1. The CDR3 runs 13 residues. Germline values: CDR1 MNHEY, CDR2 SVGAGI. V shed 5 bases, J shed 3 bases, and the junction held 3 bases outside the gene matches. This CDR3 is CASSPGQVYEQYF. The CDR3 nucleotides are TGTGCCAGCAGTCCGGGACAGGTCTACGAGCAGTACTTC.

This clonotype was seen only a few times. The CDR3 sequence is CASSLAYSGAPLHF. The CDR3 bases are TGTGCCAGCAGCTTAGCTTATTCGGGGGCCCCCCTCCACTTT. The rearrangement joins TRBV7-9 to TRBJ1-6, with a tentative D call TRBD1 (6 bases). Germline CDR1 is SEHNR and CDR2 is FQNEAQ (reference sequence). The V gene lost 0 bases and the J gene lost 13 bases, with 13 bases spanning the gap. The length of the CDR3 is 14 residues.